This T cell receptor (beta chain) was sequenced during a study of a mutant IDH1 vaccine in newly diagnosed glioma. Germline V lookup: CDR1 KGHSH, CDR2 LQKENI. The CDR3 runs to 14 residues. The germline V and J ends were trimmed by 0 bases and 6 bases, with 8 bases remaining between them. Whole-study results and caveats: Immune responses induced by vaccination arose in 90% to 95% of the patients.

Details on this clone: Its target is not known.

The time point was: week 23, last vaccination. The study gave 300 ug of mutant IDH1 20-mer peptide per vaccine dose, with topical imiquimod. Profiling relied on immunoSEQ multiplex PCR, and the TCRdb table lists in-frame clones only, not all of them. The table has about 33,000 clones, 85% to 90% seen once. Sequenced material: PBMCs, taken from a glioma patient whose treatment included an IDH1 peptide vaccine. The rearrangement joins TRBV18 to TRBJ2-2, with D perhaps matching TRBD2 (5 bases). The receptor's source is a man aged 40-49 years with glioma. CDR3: CASSPPRVAGELFF. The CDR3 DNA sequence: TGTGCCAGCTCACCACCGAGGGTCGCCGGGGAGCTGTTTTTT.